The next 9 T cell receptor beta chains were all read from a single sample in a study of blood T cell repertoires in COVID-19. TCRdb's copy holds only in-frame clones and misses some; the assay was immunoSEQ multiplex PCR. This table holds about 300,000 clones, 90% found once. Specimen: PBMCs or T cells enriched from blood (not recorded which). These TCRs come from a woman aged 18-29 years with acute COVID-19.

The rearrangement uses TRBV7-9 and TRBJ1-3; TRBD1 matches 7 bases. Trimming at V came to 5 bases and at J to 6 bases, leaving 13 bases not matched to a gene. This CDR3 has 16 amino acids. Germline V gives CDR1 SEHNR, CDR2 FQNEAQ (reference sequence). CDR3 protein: CASSPGTAATVNTIYF. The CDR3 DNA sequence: TGTGCCAGCAGCCCCGGGACAGCAGCCACGGTAAACACCATATATTTT.

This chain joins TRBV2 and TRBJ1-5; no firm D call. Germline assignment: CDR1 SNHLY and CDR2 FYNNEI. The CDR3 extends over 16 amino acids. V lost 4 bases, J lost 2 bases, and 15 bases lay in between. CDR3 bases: TGTGCCAGCAGTGTCGGGGTGGCCTCGGGCAATCAGCCCCAGCATTTT. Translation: CASSVGVASGNQPQHF. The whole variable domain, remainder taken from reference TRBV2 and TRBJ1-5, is EPEVTQTPSHQVTQMGQEVILRCVPISNHLYFYWYRQILGQKVEFLVSFYNNEISEKSEIFDDQFSVERPDGSNFTLKIRSTKLEDSAMYFCASSVGVASGNQPQHFGDGTRLSIL.

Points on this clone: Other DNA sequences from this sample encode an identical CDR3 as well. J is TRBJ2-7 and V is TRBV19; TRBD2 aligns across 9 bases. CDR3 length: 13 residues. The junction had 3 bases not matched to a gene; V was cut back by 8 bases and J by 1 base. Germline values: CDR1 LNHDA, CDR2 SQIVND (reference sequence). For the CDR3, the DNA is TGTGCCAGTTCGCGGGGGGGGTCCTACGAGCAGTACTTC. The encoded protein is CASSRGGSYEQYF.

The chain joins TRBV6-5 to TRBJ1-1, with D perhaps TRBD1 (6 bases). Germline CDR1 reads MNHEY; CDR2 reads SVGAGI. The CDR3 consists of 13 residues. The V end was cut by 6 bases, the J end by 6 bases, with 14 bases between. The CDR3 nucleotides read TGTGCCAGCAGCTTGACAGGAAGAGCTGAAGCTTTCTTT. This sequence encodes CASSLTGRAEAFF.

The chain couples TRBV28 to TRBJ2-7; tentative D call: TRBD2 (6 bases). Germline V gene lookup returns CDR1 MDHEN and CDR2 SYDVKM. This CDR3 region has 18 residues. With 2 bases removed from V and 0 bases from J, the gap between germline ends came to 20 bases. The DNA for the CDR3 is TGTGCCAGCAGTTTAGATACTGCGGCGGGATGGAGCTCCTACGAGCAGTACTTC. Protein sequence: CASSLDTAAGWSSYEQYF.

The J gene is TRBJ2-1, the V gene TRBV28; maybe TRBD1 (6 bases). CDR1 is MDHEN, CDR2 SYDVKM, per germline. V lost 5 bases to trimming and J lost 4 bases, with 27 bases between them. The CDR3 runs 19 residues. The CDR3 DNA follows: TGTGCCAGCAGTGCTTCGGCAGGGGCTAGTGGGAGACCTTACAATGAGCAGTTCTTC. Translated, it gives CASSASAGASGRPYNEQFF. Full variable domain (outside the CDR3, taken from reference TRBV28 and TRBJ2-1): DVKVTQSSRYLVKRTGEKVFLECVQDMDHENMFWYRQDPGLGLRLIYFSYDVKMKEKGDIPEGYSVSREKKERFSLILESASTNQTSMYLCASSASAGASGRPYNEQFFGPGTRLTVL.

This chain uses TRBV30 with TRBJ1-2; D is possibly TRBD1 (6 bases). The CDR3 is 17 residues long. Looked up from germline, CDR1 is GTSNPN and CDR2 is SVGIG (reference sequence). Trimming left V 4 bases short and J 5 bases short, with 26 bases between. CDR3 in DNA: TGTGCCTGGACCTCGGCCCCAAAACACAGGGACGGGTATGGCTACACCTTC. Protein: CAWTSAPKHRDGYGYTF.

In nucleotides, the CDR3 is TGTGCCAGCAGAGAGGGGGCGCGGTACGAGCAGTACTTC. It yields the protein CASREGARYEQYF. V is TRBV5-8 and J is TRBJ2-7, with 7 positions matching TRBD1. This CDR3 has 13 amino acids. The ends lost 5 bases at V and 4 bases at J; junction bases unmatched: 6. Germline CDR1 is SGHTS and CDR2 is YDEGEE.

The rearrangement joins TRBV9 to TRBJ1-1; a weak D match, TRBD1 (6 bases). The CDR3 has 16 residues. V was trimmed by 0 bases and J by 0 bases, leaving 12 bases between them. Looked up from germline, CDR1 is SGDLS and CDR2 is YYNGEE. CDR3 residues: CASSVGTAFMNTEAFF. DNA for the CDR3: TGTGCCAGCAGCGTAGGGACAGCCTTTATGAACACTGAAGCTTTCTTT.